This entry features one TCR beta chain sequence. Antigen: not known. The study ran its PCR with 60 Vbeta and 13 Jbeta primers. Profiled with immunoSEQ multiplex PCR; TCRdb holds only in-frame clones, not every one. This sample's table reports approximately 140,000 clones. This CDR3 is 11 amino acids long. V lost 5 bases, J lost 10 bases, and 14 bases lay in between. Germline CDR1 reads DFQATT; CDR2 reads SNEGSKA (reference sequence). This specimen comes from a study of cytomegalovirus exposure and HLA in healthy donors. Across the study: There were fewer than 500 genotyped donors. Of these, 81% fell in the genetic ancestry cluster associated with self-reported Caucasian donors.

Findings of the study overall: HLA-A and HLA-B allele assignments for most subjects were reportedly predicted accurately using TCR beta sequences. TCR beta V- and J-gene trimming was later associated with a missense DCLRE1C variant.

Material for sequencing was PBMCs. The gene calls are TRBV20-1 and TRBJ1-1; D call uncertain. This sequence was found in a young woman in good health and CMV-seronegative. CDR3 nucleotide sequence: TGCAGTGCTTTCCCGTCTCAGCGAGCTTTCTTT. It specifies CSAFPSQRAFF.